Below, 22 T cell receptor beta chains from the same sample are listed, as sequenced in a study of control samples from healthy donors and cancer patients. Profiled with immunoSEQ multiplex PCR; TCRdb holds only in-frame clones, not every one. The profile shows some 96,000 clones, roughly nine tenths of them singletons. Input material: blood. These receptors were obtained from a woman between 50 and 59 years old in good health.

The chain couples TRBV18 to TRBJ2-7; D remains unclear. CDR3 length: 15 residues. Between the trimmed V and J ends, which lost 0 bases and 3 bases, there was a span of 12 bases. Germline values: CDR1 KGHSH, CDR2 LQKENI. As DNA, the CDR3 is TGTGCCAGCTCACCACCGGTAAGAGCACTCTACGAGCAGTACTTC. It encodes CASSPPVRALYEQYF.

The chain has TRBV6-4 and TRBJ1-3; TRBD1 might be the D (5 bases). Germline V lookup: CDR1 MRHNA, CDR2 SNTAGT. CDR3 length: 13 residues. Between the trimmed V and J ends, which lost 10 bases and 2 bases, there was a span of 12 bases. The CDR3 protein is CAIRGRPGNTIYF. CDR3 DNA: TGTGCCATCCGGGGCAGACCTGGAAACACCATATATTTT.

The chain has TRBV6-5 and TRBJ1-2; D is undetermined. The CDR3 loop spans 12 amino acids. Trimming removed 5 bases at V and 5 bases at J, with 9 bases between. Germline assignment: CDR1 MNHEY and CDR2 SVGAGI. CDR3 in amino acids: CASSSPGYGYTF. The CDR3 bases are TGTGCCAGCAGTAGCCCCGGTTATGGCTACACCTTC.

The chain links TRBV5-1 to TRBJ1-1; D might be TRBD1 (6 bases). In germline, CDR1 is SGHRS, CDR2 YFSETQ. Trimming shortened V by 4 bases and J by 4 bases, and 17 bases separated the two germline ends. The CDR3 runs 15 residues. The CDR3, as DNA: TGCGCCAGCAGCGACCCGGGGGCGCCCGGCACTGAAGCTTTCTTT. It yields the protein CASSDPGAPGTEAFF.

The rearrangement joins TRBV9 to TRBJ1-6, with D unresolved. Trimming took off 0 bases at V and 9 bases at J, with 10 bases between the two ends. Germline V CDR1 and CDR2: SGDLS, YYNGEE. This CDR3 spans 14 amino acids. The CDR3 is CASSVGTASSPLHF. In nucleotides, the CDR3 is TGTGCCAGCAGCGTAGGGACCGCAAGTTCACCCCTCCACTTT.

The CDR3 loop reads CASSSRRENYNEQFF. The CDR3 DNA reads TGTGCCAGCAGCTCCCGGAGGGAGAACTACAATGAGCAGTTCTTC. The rearrangement links TRBV5-4 to TRBJ2-1; weak D call: TRBD2 (6 bases). This CDR3 region has 15 residues. Trimming left V 3 bases short and J 3 bases short, with 13 bases between. Germline V gene sequence: CDR1 SGHNT, CDR2 YYREEE (reference sequence).

This clone was counted once. In DNA form, the CDR3 reads TGTGCCAGCAGTGACAGGGTAAATGGCTACGAGCAGTACGTC. Its protein is CASSDRVNGYEQYV. V and J are TRBV6-4 and TRBJ2-7; D call uncertain. The V and J ends lost 2 bases and 3 bases respectively, with 11 bases between them. Germline assignment: CDR1 MRHNA and CDR2 SNTAGT. This CDR3 is built from 14 residues.

V is TRBV3-1 (or the pseudogene TRBV3-2) and J is TRBJ2-5, with 10 positions matching TRBD2. Trimming took 6 bases from V and 4 from J; bases not matched to a gene: 5. There are 14 residues in the CDR3. Germline-derived CDR1 and CDR2 are LGHDT and YNNKEL (reference sequence). In DNA, the CDR3 is TGTGCCAGCAGGAGAGCGGGAGGGCCAGAGACCCAGTACTTC. Its translation: CASRRAGGPETQYF.

This chain uses TRBV11-2 with TRBJ2-1; a weak D match, TRBD2 (6 bases). V lost 1 base and J 0 bases, leaving 10 bases between the germline ends. Looked up from germline, CDR1 is SGHAT and CDR2 is FQNNGV. The CDR3 consists of 16 residues. CDR3 region: CASSLGTTSSYNEQFF. Written as DNA, the CDR3 is TGTGCCAGCAGCTTAGGGACTACCTCCTCCTACAATGAGCAGTTCTTC.

The chain is built from TRBV10-3 and TRBJ2-5; D is uncertain. Germline V gene data show CDR1 as ENHRY and CDR2 as SYGVKD. Trimming cost V 2 bases and J 3 bases, with 1 base left between them. CDR3 size: 11 residues. This CDR3 is CAISEKETQYF. The CDR3 DNA follows: TGTGCCATCAGTGAGAAAGAGACCCAGTACTTC.

This clone has a single count. The V gene is TRBV9, the J gene TRBJ2-5; unclear D gene. The CDR3 extends over 13 amino acids. The germline V gene has CDR1 SGDLS and CDR2 YYNGEE. V dropped 0 bases and J dropped 5 bases, with 8 bases sitting between them. In nucleotides, the CDR3 is TGTGCCAGCAGCGTAGCGGCACAGGAGACCCAGTACTTC. The encoded protein is CASSVAAQETQYF.

Comment on this clone: An end of the junction differs from the germline gene, which may be a read error. The rearrangement uses TRBV27 and TRBJ2-1; 12 nucleotides agree with TRBD2. CDR3 size: 18 residues. Germline loops: CDR1 MNHEY, CDR2 SMNVEV (reference sequence). The CDR3 is CASSVSLAGGPSYNEQFF. The CDR3 DNA is TGTGCCAGCAGTGTATCCCTAGCGGGGGGGCCTAGTTACAATGAGCAGTTCTTC.

This rearrangement joins TRBV28 to TRBJ2-3; D unresolved. Trimming took off 5 bases at V and 2 bases at J, with 14 bases between the two ends. The CDR3 totals 15 residues. Per germline, CDR1 MDHEN and CDR2 SYDVKM. CDR3 nucleotides: TGTGCCAGCAGTCGAGACAAGGTTCACACAGATACGCAGTATTTT. It yields the protein CASSRDKVHTDTQYF.

The gene calls are TRBV9 and TRBJ2-1; D might be TRBD2 (5 bases). V lost 1 base to trimming and J lost 5 bases, with 10 bases between them. Germline V gene data show CDR1 as SGDLS and CDR2 as YYNGEE. CDR3 length: 14 residues. In DNA, the CDR3 is TGTGCCAGCAGCGTAAGTAGGACTCACAATGAGCAGTTCTTC. Its translation: CASSVSRTHNEQFF.

The CDR3 DNA sequence: TGTGCCAGCAGCCAGGGGGGCTCTCACTACAATGAGCAGTTCTTC. This sequence encodes CASSQGGSHYNEQFF. The J gene is TRBJ2-1, the V gene TRBV14, with D perhaps assigned TRBD1 or TRBD2 (6 bases each). The CDR3 covers 15 residues. Looked up from germline, CDR1 is SGHDN and CDR2 is FVKESK. Trimming stripped 3 bases from V and 3 bases from J, with 12 bases between. The full variable domain, in which reference TRBV14 and TRBJ2-1 provide the parts outside the CDR3, is EAGVTQFPSHSVIEKGQTVTLRCDPISGHDNLYWYRRVMGKEIKFLLHFVKESKQDESGMPNNRFLAERTGGTYSTLKVQPAELEDSGVYFCASSQGGSHYNEQFFGPGTRLTVL.

The chain has TRBV3-1 (or the pseudogene TRBV3-2) and TRBJ2-3, with D perhaps TRBD1 (5 bases). Germline assignment: CDR1 LGHDT and CDR2 YNNKEL (reference sequence). This CDR3 contains 14 residues. Trimming pared 3 bases from V and 8 bases from J, leaving 15 bases between. Written as DNA, the CDR3 is TGTGCCAGCAGCCACCTCGGTCAGGGCTCTACGCAGTATTTT. Its protein is CASSHLGQGSTQYF.

The V gene is TRBV30, the J gene TRBJ1-4, with TRBD1 identical over 7 bases. The CDR3 runs 14 residues. The V gene's germline CDR1 is GTSNPN and CDR2 SVGIG (reference sequence). V trimming: 2 bases; J trimming: 8 bases; junction bases outside the gene matches: 8. This chain's CDR3 is CAWSTGVAYEKLFF. As DNA, the CDR3 is TGTGCCTGGAGTACAGGGGTGGCCTACGAAAAACTGTTTTTT.

The J gene is TRBJ2-7, the V gene TRBV6-4; D perhaps matches TRBD1 (6 bases). CDR3 size: 15 residues. Trimming took off 6 bases at V and 4 bases at J, with 19 bases between the two ends. Germline V CDR1 and CDR2: MRHNA, SNTAGT. The CDR3 sequence is CASRTLTGKLYEQYV. For the CDR3, the DNA is TGTGCCAGCAGAACTTTGACAGGCAAATTGTACGAGCAGTACGTC.

J is TRBJ2-2 and V is TRBV6-5, with D uncertain. With 4 bases removed from V and 2 bases from J, the gap between germline ends came to 11 bases. Looked up from germline, CDR1 is MNHEY and CDR2 is SVGAGI. The CDR3 is made up of 15 amino acids. In DNA, the CDR3 is TGTGCCAGCAGTTTTAGGACGGCCAACACCGGGGAGCTGTTTTTT. This codes for CASSFRTANTGELFF.

This clone was counted a single time. The rearrangement joins TRBV7-8 to TRBJ2-2, with 12 nucleotides matching TRBD2. CDR1 and CDR2 (germline): SGHVS, FQNEAQ. The CDR3 covers 17 residues. J was trimmed by 6 bases and V by 3 bases; bases with no gene match: 8. The CDR3 region is CASSFSSGGAQAGELFF. CDR3 nucleotides: TGTGCCAGCAGCTTCTCTAGCGGGGGGGCCCAGGCCGGGGAGCTGTTTTTT.

The chain employs TRBV6-5 and TRBJ1-2, with 9 bases that match TRBD1. The V gene end was trimmed by 0 bases and the J gene end by 6 bases; junction bases not matched to a gene: 5. The CDR3 has 15 amino acids. Germline V gives CDR1 MNHEY, CDR2 SVGAGI. CDR3 region: CASSYSRTGVNGYTF. In DNA form, the CDR3 reads TGTGCCAGCAGTTACTCACGGACAGGGGTTAATGGCTACACCTTC.

The CDR3 reads CASSLLRDRDMEEKLFF. CDR3 in DNA: TGTGCCAGCAGCTTACTGAGGGACAGGGACATGGAGGAAAAACTGTTTTTT. J is TRBJ1-4 and V is TRBV7-9; 9 nucleotides align to TRBD1. The CDR3 extends over 17 amino acids. V dropped 2 bases and J dropped 8; count of bases not matched to a gene: 12. CDR1 and CDR2 (germline): SEHNR, FQNEAQ (reference sequence).